This TCR beta chain derives from a study of cytomegalovirus exposure and HLA in healthy donors. Study at large: Findings of an earlier analysis included over 95 million unique TCR beta sequences from 180 million or so T cells. The study, taken as a whole, reports: A likely sequencing artifact accounted for one observed cluster of highly shared sequence variants. In the analysis, some V segments, TRBV6-2 and TRBV6-3 included, were excluded as indistinguishable. Reportedly, fewer N-insertions than the approximately 680-donor mean appeared in an Asian-associated ancestry cluster in a later analysis.

As for this clone: What it recognizes is unknown.

Per germline, CDR1 SGHRS and CDR2 YFSETQ. The CDR3 loop spans 12 amino acids. Trimming took off 5 bases at V and 6 bases at J, with 9 bases between the two ends. Both 60 Vbeta primers and 13 Jbeta primers went into the PCR. Measured with immunoSEQ multiplex PCR; TCRdb has only the in-frame clones, and not every one. The sample records some 70,000 clones, 80% to 90% being singletons. This chain uses TRBV5-1 with TRBJ2-1; D call uncertain. The source of this sequence is a human donor in good health. Specimen: PBMCs. The CDR3 sequence is CASSLVRNEQFF. In nucleotides, the CDR3 is TGCGCCAGCAGTCTCGTCCGCAATGAGCAGTTCTTC.